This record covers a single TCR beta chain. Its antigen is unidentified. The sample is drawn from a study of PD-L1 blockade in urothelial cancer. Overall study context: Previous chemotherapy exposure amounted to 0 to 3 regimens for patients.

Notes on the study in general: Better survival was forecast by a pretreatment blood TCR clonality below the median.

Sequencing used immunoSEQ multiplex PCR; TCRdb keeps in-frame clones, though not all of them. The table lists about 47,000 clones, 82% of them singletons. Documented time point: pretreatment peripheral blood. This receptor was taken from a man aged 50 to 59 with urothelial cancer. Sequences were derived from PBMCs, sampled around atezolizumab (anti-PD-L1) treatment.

As DNA, the CDR3 is TGTGCCAGCAGTTGGGACAGAAATCAGCCCCAGCATTTT. Translation: CASSWDRNQPQHF. The chain uses TRBV6-5 and TRBJ1-5, with 7 bases matching TRBD1. This CDR3 has 13 residues. V gave up 4 bases and J gave up 4 bases; unmatched junction bases: 1. Germline V gene data show CDR1 as MNHEY and CDR2 as SVGAGI.